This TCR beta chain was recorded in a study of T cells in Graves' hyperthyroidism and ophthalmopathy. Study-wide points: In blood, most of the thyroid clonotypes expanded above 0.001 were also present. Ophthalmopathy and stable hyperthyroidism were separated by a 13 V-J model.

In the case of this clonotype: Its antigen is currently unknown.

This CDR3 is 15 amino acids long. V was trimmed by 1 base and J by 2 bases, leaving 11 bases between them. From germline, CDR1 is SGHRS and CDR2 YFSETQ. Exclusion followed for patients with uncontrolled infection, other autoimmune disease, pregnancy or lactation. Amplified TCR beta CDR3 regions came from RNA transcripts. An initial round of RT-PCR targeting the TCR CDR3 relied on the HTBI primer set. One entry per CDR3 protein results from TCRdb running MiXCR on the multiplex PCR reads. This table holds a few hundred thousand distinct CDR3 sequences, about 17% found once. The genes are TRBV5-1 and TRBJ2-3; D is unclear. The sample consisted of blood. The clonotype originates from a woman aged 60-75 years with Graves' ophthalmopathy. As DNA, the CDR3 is TGCGCCAGCAGCTTGAGCAGGATCATCACAGATACGCAGTATTTT. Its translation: CASSLSRIITDTQYF.